The source of this T cell receptor beta chain is a study of response to subunit inactivated influenza vaccine. Study-wide findings and caveats: With each seasonal influenza vaccination, the authors suggested, few new T cells are recruited.

TCRdb used MiXCR to reprocess the RT-PCR reads, holding one entry per CDR3 protein. The sample contains around 530,000 distinct CDR3 sequences, 16% of which appear only once. Remarks on this clonotype: Its specificity is not known.

CDR3 length equals 14 residues. Germline CDR1 and CDR2: SGHTA and FQGNSA. V lost 3 bases and J 7 bases, leaving 13 bases between the germline ends. The chain uses TRBV7-2 and TRBJ1-3; D is perhaps TRBD1 (6 bases). The sample in question was CD4+ T cells sorted from PBMCs, obtained 23 to 25 months after vaccination. The sequence came from a man between 50 and 75 years old who received an inactivated influenza vaccine. The CDR3 loop is CASSFQGRTNTIYF. CDR3 DNA sequence: TGTGCCAGCAGCTTCCAGGGGAGGACGAACACCATATATTTT.